Shown below are 6 T cell receptor beta chains from a single sample sequenced in a study of blood T cell repertoires in COVID-19. This table comes from immunoSEQ multiplex PCR, and its TCRdb copy is limited to in-frame clones, with some not included. Counted here are 40,000 or so clones, 80% to 85% occurring once; the ten biggest clones make up approximately 1.6%. Source material: peripheral blood. The receptors derive from a man in his 60s with COVID-19, enrolled during active disease.

This chain uses TRBV10-3 with TRBJ1-6, with D possibly being TRBD1 (5 bases). Trimming took 4 bases from V and 1 from J, leaving 8 bases between them. This CDR3 is 15 amino acids long. CDR1 and CDR2 from the germline V gene are ENHRY and SYGVKD. The CDR3 protein is CAISAGLSYNSPLHF. CDR3 nucleotide sequence: TGTGCCATCAGTGCAGGGCTGTCCTATAATTCACCCCTCCACTTT.

This clone was detected once. V and J are TRBV10-1 and TRBJ2-2; 11 bases are a match to TRBD1. Trimming cost V 6 bases and J 7 bases; bases outside gene matches: 7. Germline lookup yields CDR1 WNHNN and CDR2 SYGVQD (reference sequence). This CDR3 spans 15 amino acids. The CDR3 region has the DNA TGCGCCAGCAGACCCGGGACAGGGGGAATCGGGGAGCTGTTTTTT. It yields the protein CASRPGTGGIGELFF.

The V call is TRBV18, the J call TRBJ1-4; D gene unclear. This CDR3 comprises 14 residues. Trimming cost V 3 bases and J 3 bases, with 8 bases left between them. Germline values: CDR1 KGHSH, CDR2 LQKENI. The CDR3 protein is CASSPPGANEKLFF. The CDR3 region has the DNA TGTGCCAGCTCACCCCCCGGAGCTAATGAAAAACTGTTTTTT.

The chain joins TRBV29-1 to TRBJ1-2; no clear D gene. The CDR3 loop spans 17 amino acids. Germline CDR1 SQVTM, CDR2 ANQGSEA. Trimming took off 0 bases at V and 4 bases at J, with 21 bases between the two ends. CDR3 sequence: CSVEDYRGTKRGYGYTF. The CDR3 DNA is TGCAGCGTTGAAGATTATCGGGGAACGAAAAGAGGCTATGGCTACACCTTC.

The V call is TRBV10-1, the J call TRBJ2-5; TRBD1 matches at 8 bases. CDR1 WNHNN and CDR2 SYGVQD come from the germline V gene (reference sequence). The CDR3 is made up of 14 amino acids. After removal of 0 bases from V and 4 bases from J, the junction contained 1 base not matched to a gene. The CDR3 here is CASSESTGGETQYF. The CDR3 nucleotides are TGCGCCAGCAGTGAGTCAACAGGGGGAGAGACCCAGTACTTC.

This clone turned up a few times. The chain has TRBV4-2 and TRBJ1-6; perhaps TRBD1 as D (5 bases). With 1 base removed from V and 9 bases from J, the gap between germline ends came to 13 bases. The CDR3 consists of 15 residues. Per the germline V gene, CDR1 is LGHNA and CDR2 is YNFKEQ. CDR3 DNA: TGTGCCAGCAGCCAAGGCGGGGGAAGGAGTTCACCCCTCCACTTT. It encodes CASSQGGGRSSPLHF.